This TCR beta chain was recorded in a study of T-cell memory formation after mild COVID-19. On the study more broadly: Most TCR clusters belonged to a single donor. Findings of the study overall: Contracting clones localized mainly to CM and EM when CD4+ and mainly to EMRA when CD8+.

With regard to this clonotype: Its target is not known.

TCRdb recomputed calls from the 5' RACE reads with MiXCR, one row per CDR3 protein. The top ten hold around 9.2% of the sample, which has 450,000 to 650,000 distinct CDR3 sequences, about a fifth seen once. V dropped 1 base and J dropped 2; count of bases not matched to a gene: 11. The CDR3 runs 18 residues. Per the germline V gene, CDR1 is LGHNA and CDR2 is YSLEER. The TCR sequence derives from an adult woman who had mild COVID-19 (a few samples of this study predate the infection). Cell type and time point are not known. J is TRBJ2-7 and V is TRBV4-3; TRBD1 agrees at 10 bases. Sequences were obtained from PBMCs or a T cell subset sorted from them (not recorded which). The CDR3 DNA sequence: TGCGCCAGCAGCCAAGTCACACCGGGACAGGGGTTCACCTACGAGCAGTACTTC. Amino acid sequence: CASSQVTPGQGFTYEQYF.